This T cell receptor beta chain was documented in a study of immune evolution from preneoplasia to lung adenocarcinoma. Points from the study as a whole: Later-stage lesions seemingly showed higher T cell density and diversity than normal lung.

Resections took place in Japan or China from about 2014 to 2017. Each case's diagnosis was confirmed by two pathologists on H&E. In germline, CDR1 is MNHEY, CDR2 SVGAGI. CDR3 length: 14 amino acids. The V end lost 9 bases, the J end lost 7 bases, and 18 bases lay between the germline ends. Clones were read by immunoSEQ multiplex PCR, and TCRdb kept only the in-frame ones, dropping some. The table includes under 10,000 clones, roughly 73% detected once. This clone was picked up a small number of times. The antigen is unknown. Sequencing was performed on FFPE adjacent normal lung tissue. V is TRBV6-5 and J is TRBJ1-4; D gene ambiguous. The receptor comes from a person between 55 and 80 years old with lung adenocarcinoma. In DNA form, the CDR3 reads TGTGCCAGTGGACCGAGTTACAGTCGTGAAAAACTGTTTTTT. It codes for CASGPSYSREKLFF.